A single sample is the source of the 21 T cell receptor beta chains below, sequenced in a study of shared clonotypes between healthy human individuals. Sequencing used immunoSEQ multiplex PCR; TCRdb keeps in-frame clones, though not all of them. The table includes some 2 million clones, 85% to 95% detected once. Sequencing used naive CD4+ T cells sorted from blood. Sample subset: CD45RA+ positively selected. The origin of the receptors is a man younger than 35 in good health.

The gene calls are TRBV29-1 and TRBJ1-4; a weak D match, TRBD1 (5 bases). Germline loops: CDR1 SQVTM, CDR2 ANQGSEA. The CDR3 loop spans 14 amino acids. Deletions cut 4 bases from V and 6 bases from J, with 15 bases between. The CDR3 region has the DNA TGCAGCGTTGCCAGGACATCAAGTGATGAAAAACTGTTTTTT. Translation: CSVARTSSDEKLFF.

The rearrangement links TRBV9 to TRBJ2-5; 8 positions match TRBD1. CDR1 is SGDLS, CDR2 YYNGEE, per germline. This CDR3 region has 13 residues. Trimming removed 3 bases from V and 7 bases from J; junction bases left unmatched: 5. The CDR3 nucleotides read TGTGCCAGCAGCGGCAAAGACAGGGGGACCCAGTACTTC. It is translated as CASSGKDRGTQYF.

As concerns this clone: The same CDR3 is also encoded by other DNA sequences in this sample. The chain joins TRBV7-9 to TRBJ2-3; D gene unclear. CDR3 length: 12 residues. In germline, CDR1 is SEHNR, CDR2 FQNEAQ (reference sequence). V lost 1 base and J lost 5, with 4 bases in between. CDR3 in amino acids: CASSLEVDTQYF. DNA for the CDR3: TGTGCCAGCAGCTTAGAGGTAGATACGCAGTATTTT.

V usage is TRBV7-2 and J usage is TRBJ2-1; D assignment may be TRBD1 or TRBD2 (5 bases each). With 5 bases removed from V and 3 bases from J, the gap between germline ends came to 26 bases. The CDR3 covers 19 residues. Germline CDR1 SGHTA, CDR2 FQGNSA. The CDR3, as DNA: TGTGCCAGCAGCACACTAACCGGGACCACGTCCAAAATCTACAATGAGCAGTTCTTC. Its protein is CASSTLTGTTSKIYNEQFF.

V is TRBV30 and J is TRBJ1-2, with TRBD1 matching 8 bases. Germline V gives CDR1 GTSNPN, CDR2 SVGIG (reference sequence). The V and J ends lost 5 bases and 7 bases, in that order; junction bases with no gene match: 12. The CDR3 is made up of 14 amino acids. The CDR3 protein is CAWSPTGQVFGYTF. In nucleotides, the CDR3 is TGTGCCTGGTCACCGACGGGACAGGTCTTTGGCTACACCTTC.

The V call is TRBV6-6, the J call TRBJ1-1; weak D call: TRBD1 (6 bases). V was clipped by 6 bases and J by 13 bases, with 15 bases between them. In germline, CDR1 is MNHNY, CDR2 SVGAGI (reference sequence). The CDR3 spans 11 residues. DNA of the CDR3: TGTGCCAGCAGACTTAACAGGGAGGGTTTCTTT. This sequence encodes CASRLNREGFF.

This sequence joins TRBV30 and TRBJ2-1; D not certain. The CDR3 runs to 14 residues. In germline, CDR1 is GTSNPN, CDR2 SVGIG (reference sequence). The germline V and J ends were trimmed by 1 base and 8 bases, with 15 bases remaining between them. The CDR3 DNA follows: TGTGCCTGGAGTGGGCCTAGTACGGGCCATGAGCAGTTCTTC. Translation: CAWSGPSTGHEQFF.

The rearrangement joins TRBV6-1 to TRBJ2-5; unclear D gene. This CDR3 comprises 12 residues. V lost 5 bases and J lost 1, with 5 bases in between. Germline loops: CDR1 MNHNS, CDR2 SASEGT. The CDR3 spells CASSPPQETQYF. The DNA for the CDR3 is TGTGCCAGCAGTCCTCCCCAAGAGACCCAGTACTTC.

The chain recombines TRBV28 with TRBJ2-1; TRBD1 agrees at 12 bases. J was trimmed by 7 bases and V by 10 bases; bases with no gene match: 11. The germline CDR1 and CDR2 sequences are MDHEN and SYDVKM. This CDR3 is built from 15 residues. The CDR3 sequence: CATNRDRGLVNEQFF. CDR3 nucleotide sequence: TGTGCCACCAACCGGGACAGGGGGCTAGTGAATGAGCAGTTCTTC.

V gene TRBV10-3 combines with J gene TRBJ1-4; D perhaps matches TRBD1 (5 bases). The V end lost 0 bases, the J end lost 7 bases, and 12 bases lay between the germline ends. The CDR3 is 15 residues long. Germline-derived CDR1 and CDR2 are ENHRY and SYGVKD. The chain's CDR3 is CAISESSGVGEKLFF. CDR3 sequence (DNA): TGTGCCATCAGTGAGTCGTCGGGGGTAGGTGAAAAACTGTTTTTT.

This clone was detected once. The chain joins TRBV30 to TRBJ1-2; D gene uncertain. The germline V gene encodes CDR1 GTSNPN and CDR2 SVGIG (reference sequence). Trimming removed 1 base from V and 0 bases from J, with 9 bases in between. CDR3 length: 14 residues. The CDR3 coding sequence is TGTGCCTGGAGTGAGGGTGTGGCTAACTATGGCTACACCTTC. Its protein is CAWSEGVANYGYTF.

The chain recombines TRBV29-1 with TRBJ1-2; TRBD1 agrees at 7 bases. The V and J ends lost 8 bases and 2 bases, in that order; junction bases with no gene match: 8. In germline, CDR1 is SQVTM, CDR2 ANQGSEA. This CDR3 contains 13 residues. The CDR3 DNA reads TGCAGCCTGTGGGACAGCACGAACTATGGCTACACCTTC. Its translation is CSLWDSTNYGYTF. The variable domain in full, with the rest retrieved from reference TRBV29-1 and TRBJ1-2, is SAVISQKPSRDICQRGTSLTIQCQVDSQVTMMFWYRQQPGQSLTLIATANQGSEATYESGFVIDKFPISRPNLTFSTLTVSNMSPEDSSIYLCSLWDSTNYGYTFGSGTRLTVV.

This clone came up once. J is TRBJ1-6 and V is TRBV5-1, with D hard to call. CDR1 and CDR2 (germline): SGHRS, YFSETQ. Trimming stripped 3 bases from V and 9 bases from J, with 22 bases between. CDR3 size: 17 residues. CDR3 DNA: TGCGCCAGCAGCTCGTTGACGGGCTCGGGGAGTAGTTCACCCCTCCACTTT. This translates into CASSSLTGSGSSSPLHF. The whole variable domain, filled in from reference TRBV5-1 and TRBJ1-6, reads KAGVTQTPRYLIKTRGQQVTLSCSPISGHRSVSWYQQTPGQGLQFLFEYFSETQRNKGNFPGRFSGRQFSNSRSEMNVSTLELGDSALYLCASSSLTGSGSSSPLHFGNGTRLTVT.

This clone has more than one count but fewer than ten. The chain employs TRBV28 and TRBJ1-6; 7 bases fit TRBD1. CDR3 length equals 14 residues. Unmatched junction bases numbered 11, after V lost 5 bases and J lost 13 bases. CDR1 and CDR2 from the germline V gene are MDHEN and SYDVKM. This chain's CDR3 is CASSGGQSHVPLHF. DNA of the CDR3: TGTGCCAGCAGTGGGGGACAGTCCCATGTTCCCCTCCACTTT.

The chain has TRBV5-1 and TRBJ1-1, with TRBD1 matching 7 bases. The V gene's germline CDR1 is SGHRS and CDR2 YFSETQ. After removal of 3 bases from V and 1 base from J, the junction contained 6 bases not matched to a gene. The CDR3 extends over 15 amino acids. The CDR3 coding sequence is TGCGCCAGCAGCTCCCGGACAGGAAGGAACACTGAAGCTTTCTTT. This sequence encodes CASSSRTGRNTEAFF.

The chain employs TRBV6-5 and TRBJ2-5, with 9 bases aligning to TRBD1. Trimming removed 6 bases from V and 5 bases from J; junction bases left unmatched: 7. The CDR3 has 14 residues. Germline V lookup: CDR1 MNHEY, CDR2 SVGAGI. The DNA of the CDR3 is TGTGCCAGCAGCCGTGGACAGGGGTGGGAGACCCAGTACTTC. Protein sequence: CASSRGQGWETQYF.

For this clone: Other DNA sequences in the same sample also yield this CDR3. The chain joins TRBV28 to TRBJ1-2; D uncertain. Germline CDR1 reads MDHEN; CDR2 reads SYDVKM. The CDR3 is 13 residues long. Trimming stripped 6 bases from V and 2 bases from J, with 10 bases between. CDR3 coding DNA: TGTGCCAGCAGCCCCACACCAAACTATGGCTACACCTTC. Its translation: CASSPTPNYGYTF.

This clone is a singleton in its sample. The genes are TRBV30 and TRBJ2-1; no clear D gene. Germline V gene data show CDR1 as GTSNPN and CDR2 as SVGIG (reference sequence). The V end lost 1 base, the J end lost 0 bases, and 16 bases lay between the germline ends. This CDR3 comprises 17 residues. CDR3 protein: CAWSGAPPGSSYNEQFF. DNA of the CDR3: TGTGCCTGGAGTGGAGCCCCCCCAGGTTCCTCCTACAATGAGCAGTTCTTC.

The V call is TRBV6-1, the J call TRBJ2-1, with TRBD2 identical over 12 bases. Germline assignment: CDR1 MNHNS and CDR2 SASEGT. This CDR3 spans 16 amino acids. The J segment lost 4 bases and the V segment lost 4 bases, leaving 5 bases of the junction unmatched. The CDR3 region is CASSAPGTSGYNEQFF. The CDR3 DNA sequence: TGTGCCAGCAGTGCCCCCGGGACTAGCGGGTACAATGAGCAGTTCTTC.

The V call is TRBV29-1, the J call TRBJ1-1; D is uncertain. The CDR3 sequence is 14 residues long. CDR1 is SQVTM, CDR2 ANQGSEA, per germline. Between the trimmed V and J ends, which lost 7 bases and 1 base, there was a span of 16 bases. CDR3 loop: CSEKSGYGNTEAFF. CDR3 bases: TGCAGCGAAAAATCGGGGTATGGGAACACTGAAGCTTTCTTT.

The CDR3 bases are TGTGCCGTCGGGGGACAGGAGAATTCACCCCTCCACTTT. Its translation is CAVGGQENSPLHF. The chain links TRBV10-3 to TRBJ1-6; the match to TRBD1 covers 8 bases. Losses at the gene ends were 11 bases for V and 7 bases for J; bases not matched to a gene: 7. The V gene's germline CDR1 is ENHRY and CDR2 SYGVKD. The CDR3 loop spans 13 amino acids.